There are many counts of the clone carrying this TCR beta chain. Its antigen is not identified. There were TCR beta CDR3 regions amplified from RNA transcripts. Researchers ran a first-round RT-PCR on the TCR CDR3 using the HTBI primer set. Via MiXCR, TCRdb re-called the multiplex PCR reads, giving one row per CDR3 protein. The table lists about 510,000 distinct CDR3 sequences, 40% to 55% of them singletons. Not enrolled were patients with uncontrolled infection, other autoimmune disease, pregnancy or lactation. The sample comes from a study of T cells in Graves' hyperthyroidism and ophthalmopathy. Whole-study findings and limits: Ophthalmopathy was model-predicted a median about 7.1 months pre-onset. Stable hyperthyroidism was separated from ophthalmopathy by a model based on 13 V-J features. Most clonotypes expanded in thyroid above 0.001 were likewise present in blood.

The TCR was taken from an adult woman with Graves' disease, either hyperthyroidism or ophthalmopathy (not recorded which). The sequenced sample was peripheral blood or thyroid tissue (not recorded which).

CDR3 DNA sequence: TGTGCCAGCAGCAGGGACAGGGCTGGAAACACCATATATTTT. The encoded protein is CASSRDRAGNTIYF. V is TRBV7-9 and J is TRBJ1-3; 9 bases map to TRBD1. The CDR3 is 14 amino acids. The germline V gene has CDR1 SEHNR and CDR2 FQNEAQ (reference sequence). V was pared by 5 bases and J by 2 bases, with 1 base of the junction left unmatched. Looking up the rest from reference TRBV7-9 and TRBJ1-3 gives the full variable domain: DTGVSQNPRHKITKRGQNVTFRCDPISEHNRLYWYRQTLGQGPEFLTYFQNEAQLEKSRLLSDRFSAERPKGSFSTLEIQRTEQGDSAMYLCASSRDRAGNTIYFGEGSWLTVV.